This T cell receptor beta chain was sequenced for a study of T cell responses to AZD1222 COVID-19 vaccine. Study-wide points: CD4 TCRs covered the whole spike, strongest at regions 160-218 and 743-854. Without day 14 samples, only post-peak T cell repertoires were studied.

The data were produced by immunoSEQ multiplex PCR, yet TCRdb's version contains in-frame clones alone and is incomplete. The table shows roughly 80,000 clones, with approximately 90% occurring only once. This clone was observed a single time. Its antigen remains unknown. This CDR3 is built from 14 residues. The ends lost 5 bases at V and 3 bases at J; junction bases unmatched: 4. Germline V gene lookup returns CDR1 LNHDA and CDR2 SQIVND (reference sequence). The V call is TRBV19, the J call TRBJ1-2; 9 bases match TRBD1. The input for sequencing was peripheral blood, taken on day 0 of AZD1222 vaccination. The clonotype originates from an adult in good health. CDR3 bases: TGTGCCAGTAGTTGGGGACAGGGTGACTATGGCTACACCTTC. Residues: CASSWGQGDYGYTF.